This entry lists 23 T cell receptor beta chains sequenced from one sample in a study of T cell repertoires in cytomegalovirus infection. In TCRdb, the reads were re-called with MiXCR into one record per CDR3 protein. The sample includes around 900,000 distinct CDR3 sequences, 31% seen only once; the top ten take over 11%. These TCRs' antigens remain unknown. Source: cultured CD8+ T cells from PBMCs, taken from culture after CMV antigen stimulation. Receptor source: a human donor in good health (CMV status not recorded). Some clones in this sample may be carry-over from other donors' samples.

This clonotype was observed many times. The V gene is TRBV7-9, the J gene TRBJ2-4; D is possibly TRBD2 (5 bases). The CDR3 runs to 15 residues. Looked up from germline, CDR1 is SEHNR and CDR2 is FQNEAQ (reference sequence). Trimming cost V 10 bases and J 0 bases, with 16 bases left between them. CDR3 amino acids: CAIQLRGLAKNIQYF. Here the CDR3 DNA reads TGTGCCATCCAACTCCGGGGATTAGCCAAAAACATTCAGTACTTC.

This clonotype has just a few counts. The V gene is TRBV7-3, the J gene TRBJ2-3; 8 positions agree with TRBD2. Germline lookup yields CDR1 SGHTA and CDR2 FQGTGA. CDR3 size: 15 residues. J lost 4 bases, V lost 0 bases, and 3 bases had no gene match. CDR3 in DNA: TGTGCCAGCAGCTTAACTAGCGGGGAATCAGATACGCAGTATTTT. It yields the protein CASSLTSGESDTQYF. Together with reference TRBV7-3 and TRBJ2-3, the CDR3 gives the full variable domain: GAGVSQTPSNKVTEKGKYVELRCDPISGHTALYWYRQSLGQGPEFLIYFQGTGAADDSGLPNDRFFAVRPEGSVSTLKIQRTERGDSAVYLCASSLTSGESDTQYFGPGTRLTVL.

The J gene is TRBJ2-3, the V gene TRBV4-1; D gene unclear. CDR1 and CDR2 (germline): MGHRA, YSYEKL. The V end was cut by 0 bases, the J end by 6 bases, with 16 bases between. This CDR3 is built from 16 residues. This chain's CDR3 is CASSQDRGERPDTQYF. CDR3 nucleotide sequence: TGCGCCAGCAGCCAAGATCGAGGAGAACGCCCGGATACGCAGTATTTT.

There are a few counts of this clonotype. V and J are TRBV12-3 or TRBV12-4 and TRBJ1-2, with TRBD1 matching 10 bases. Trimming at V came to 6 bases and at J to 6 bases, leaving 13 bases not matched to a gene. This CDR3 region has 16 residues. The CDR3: CASSPHSGTGEDGYTF. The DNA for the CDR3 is TGTGCCAGCAGCCCCCACTCCGGGACAGGGGAGGATGGCTACACCTTC.

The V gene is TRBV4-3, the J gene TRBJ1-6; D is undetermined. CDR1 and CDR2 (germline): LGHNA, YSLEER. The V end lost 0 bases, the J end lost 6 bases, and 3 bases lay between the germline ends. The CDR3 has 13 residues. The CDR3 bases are TGCGCCAGCAGCCAAGAGGTTAATTCACCCCTCCACTTT. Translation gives CASSQEVNSPLHF.

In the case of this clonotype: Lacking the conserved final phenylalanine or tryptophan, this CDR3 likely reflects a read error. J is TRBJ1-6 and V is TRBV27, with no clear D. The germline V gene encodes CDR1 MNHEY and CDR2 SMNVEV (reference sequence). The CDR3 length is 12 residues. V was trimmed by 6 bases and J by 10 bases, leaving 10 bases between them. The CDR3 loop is CASSPGRSPLHL. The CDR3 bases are TGTGCCAGCAGCCCGGGGAGGTCACCCCTCCACCTT.

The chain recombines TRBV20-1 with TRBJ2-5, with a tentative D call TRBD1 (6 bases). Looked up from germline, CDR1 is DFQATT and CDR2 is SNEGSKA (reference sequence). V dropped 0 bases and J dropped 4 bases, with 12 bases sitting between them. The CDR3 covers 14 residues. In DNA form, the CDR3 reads TGCAGTGCTAGAGATCCCGGACAGTTAGAGACCCAGTACTTC. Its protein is CSARDPGQLETQYF.

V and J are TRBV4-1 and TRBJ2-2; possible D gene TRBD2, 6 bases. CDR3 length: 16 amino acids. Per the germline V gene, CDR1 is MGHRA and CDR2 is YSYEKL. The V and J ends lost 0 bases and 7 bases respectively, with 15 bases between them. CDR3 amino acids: CASSQEGGGPNGELFF. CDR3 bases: TGCGCCAGCAGCCAAGAGGGCGGAGGGCCCAACGGGGAGCTGTTTTTT.

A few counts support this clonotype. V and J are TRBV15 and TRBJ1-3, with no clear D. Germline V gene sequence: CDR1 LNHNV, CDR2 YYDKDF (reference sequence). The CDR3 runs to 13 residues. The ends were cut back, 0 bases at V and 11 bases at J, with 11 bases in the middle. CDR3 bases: TGTGCCACCAGCAGAGATTTGTACGGAGCCATATATTTT. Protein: CATSRDLYGAIYF.

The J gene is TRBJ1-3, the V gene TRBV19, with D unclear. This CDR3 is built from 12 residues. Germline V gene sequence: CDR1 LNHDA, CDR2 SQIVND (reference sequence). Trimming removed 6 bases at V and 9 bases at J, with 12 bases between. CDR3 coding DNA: TGTGCCAGTAGCCCCCTCGTTGGCACCATATATTTT. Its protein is CASSPLVGTIYF.

Here the CDR3 DNA reads TGTGCCAGCAGTGAATCCCCCAAGGGGCGAAACATTCAGTACTTC. Translated, it gives CASSESPKGRNIQYF. The rearrangement uses TRBV6-1 and TRBJ2-4; the D gene is possibly TRBD1 (5 bases). Germline CDR1 is MNHNS and CDR2 is SASEGT. V lost 2 bases and J 6 bases, leaving 14 bases between the germline ends. CDR3 length equals 15 residues.

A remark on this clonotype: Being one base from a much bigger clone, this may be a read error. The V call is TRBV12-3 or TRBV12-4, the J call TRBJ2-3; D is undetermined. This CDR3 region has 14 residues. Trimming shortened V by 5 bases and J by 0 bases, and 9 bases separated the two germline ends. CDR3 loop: CASSPGWSTDTQYF. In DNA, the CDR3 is TGTGCCAGCAGTCCCGGGTGGAGCACAGATACGCAGTATTTT.

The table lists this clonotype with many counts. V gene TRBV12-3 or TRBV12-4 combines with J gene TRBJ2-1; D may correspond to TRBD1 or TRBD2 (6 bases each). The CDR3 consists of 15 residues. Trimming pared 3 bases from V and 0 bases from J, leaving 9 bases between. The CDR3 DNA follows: TGTGCCAGCAGTTTCCGGGGGCTCTCCTACAATGAGCAGTTCTTC. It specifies CASSFRGLSYNEQFF.

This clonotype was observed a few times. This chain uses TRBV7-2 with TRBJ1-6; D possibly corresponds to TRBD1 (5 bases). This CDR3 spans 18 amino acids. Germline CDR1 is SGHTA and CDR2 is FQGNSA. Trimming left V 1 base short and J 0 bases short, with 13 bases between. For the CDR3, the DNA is TGTGCCAGCAGCTTAGGGGAGTGGGGCGACTCCTATAATTCACCCCTCCACTTT. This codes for CASSLGEWGDSYNSPLHF.

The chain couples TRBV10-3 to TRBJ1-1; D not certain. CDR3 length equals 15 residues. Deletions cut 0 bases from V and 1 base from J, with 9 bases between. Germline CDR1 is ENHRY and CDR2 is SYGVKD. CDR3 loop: CAISESGGRNTEAFF. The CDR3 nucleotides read TGTGCCATCAGTGAGTCGGGAGGGAGGAACACTGAAGCTTTCTTT.

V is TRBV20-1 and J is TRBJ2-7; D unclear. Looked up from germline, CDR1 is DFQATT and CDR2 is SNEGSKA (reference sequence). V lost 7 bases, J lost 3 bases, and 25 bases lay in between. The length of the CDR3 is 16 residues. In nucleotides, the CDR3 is TGCAGTGGCTCCTCCTTTAGGGTCTCGGATGTCTACGAGCAGTACTTC. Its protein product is CSGSSFRVSDVYEQYF.

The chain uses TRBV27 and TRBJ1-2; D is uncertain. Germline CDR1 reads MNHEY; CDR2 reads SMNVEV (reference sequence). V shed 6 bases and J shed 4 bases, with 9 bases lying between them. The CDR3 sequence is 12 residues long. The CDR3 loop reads CASSNSRYGYTF. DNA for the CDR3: TGTGCCAGCAGCAATAGCCGCTATGGCTACACCTTC.

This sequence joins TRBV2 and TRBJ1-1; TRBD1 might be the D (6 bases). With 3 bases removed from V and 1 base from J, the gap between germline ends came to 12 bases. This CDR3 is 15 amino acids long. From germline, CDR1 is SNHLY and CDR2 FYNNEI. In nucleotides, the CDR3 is TGTGCCAGCAGTGATCCAGGACAGAGGAACACTGAAGCTTTCTTT. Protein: CASSDPGQRNTEAFF. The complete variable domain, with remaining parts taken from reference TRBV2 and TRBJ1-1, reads EPEVTQTPSHQVTQMGQEVILRCVPISNHLYFYWYRQILGQKVEFLVSFYNNEISEKSEIFDDQFSVERPDGSNFTLKIRSTKLEDSAMYFCASSDPGQRNTEAFFGQGTRLTVV.

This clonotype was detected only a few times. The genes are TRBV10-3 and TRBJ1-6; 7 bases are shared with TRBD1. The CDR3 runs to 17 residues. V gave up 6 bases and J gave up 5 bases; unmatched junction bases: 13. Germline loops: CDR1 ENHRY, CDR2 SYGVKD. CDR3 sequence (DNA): TGTGCCATCAGCGAGACAGGGACCATAACCCATAATTCACCCCTCCACTTT. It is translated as CAISETGTITHNSPLHF.

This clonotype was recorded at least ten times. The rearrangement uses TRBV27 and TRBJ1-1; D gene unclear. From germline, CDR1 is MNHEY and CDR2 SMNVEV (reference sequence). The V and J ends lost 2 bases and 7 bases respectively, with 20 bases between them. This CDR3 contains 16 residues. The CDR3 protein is CASSLLPSSPRGEAFF. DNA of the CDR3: TGTGCCAGCAGTTTACTCCCGTCGTCCCCCCGGGGTGAAGCTTTCTTT.

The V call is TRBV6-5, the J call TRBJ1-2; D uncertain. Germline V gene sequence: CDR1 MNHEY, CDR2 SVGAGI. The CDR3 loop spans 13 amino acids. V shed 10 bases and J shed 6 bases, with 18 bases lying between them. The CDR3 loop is CATSVGSLDGYTF. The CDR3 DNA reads TGTGCCACCTCGGTGGGGAGTCTGGATGGCTACACCTTC.

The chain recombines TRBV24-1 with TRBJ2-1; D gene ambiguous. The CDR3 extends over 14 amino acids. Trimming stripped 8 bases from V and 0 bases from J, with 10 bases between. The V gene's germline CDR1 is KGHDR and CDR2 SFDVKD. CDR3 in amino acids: CATILSRSYNEQFF. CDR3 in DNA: TGTGCCACCATCCTGTCCCGCTCCTACAATGAGCAGTTCTTC.

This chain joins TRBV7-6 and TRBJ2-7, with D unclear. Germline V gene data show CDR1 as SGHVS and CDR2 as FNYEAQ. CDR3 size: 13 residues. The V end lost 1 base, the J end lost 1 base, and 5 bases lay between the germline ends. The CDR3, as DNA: TGTGCCAGCAGCTTAGAGGAGTCCTACGAGCAGTACTTC. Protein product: CASSLEESYEQYF.